A selection of T cell receptor beta chains follows, all from one sample in a study of CD8 T cells in Susac syndrome. MiXCR, applied by TCRdb to the immunoSEQ multiplex PCR reads, yields one record per CDR3 protein. This sample has 150,000 to 200,000 distinct CDR3 sequences; 93% occur once, and the top ten carry approximately 0.14%. Source material: CD4+ T cells from PBMCs. These receptors were collected from a human donor in good health. The CDR3 runs from the conserved cysteine through the conserved F or W. The D gene is left open where the match is weak. Some rows mark clone size as missing; the rest say once, few, many or name a class of expanded clone.

D gene: -
clone size: -
J gene: TRBJ1-3
V gene: TRBV7-7
CDR3 protein: CASSEGFSGNTIYF
CDR3 DNA: TGTGCCAGCAGCGAGGGGTTCTCTGGAAACACCATATATTTT

D gene: -
clone size: -
J gene: TRBJ2-2
V gene: TRBV3-1
CDR3 protein: CASSQAGGRTGELFF
CDR3 DNA: TGTGCCAGCAGCCAGGCCGGTGGCCGTACCGGGGAGCTGTTTTTT

D gene: -
clone size: once
J gene: TRBJ2-2
V gene: TRBV6-6
CDR3 protein: CASTSQDGANTGELFF
CDR3 DNA: TGTGCCAGCACCTCCCAAGACGGCGCGAACACCGGGGAGCTGTTTTTT

D gene: -
clone size: -
J gene: TRBJ1-1
V gene: TRBV19
CDR3 protein: CASSVTDQGTEAFF
CDR3 DNA: TGTGCCAGTAGTGTGACTGATCAGGGGACTGAAGCTTTCTTT

D gene: TRBD1
clone size: -
J gene: TRBJ1-3
V gene: TRBV6-1
CDR3 protein: CASHGQGASSSGNTIYF
CDR3 DNA: TGTGCCAGCCATGGACAGGGGGCCTCGAGCTCTGGAAACACCATATATTTT

D gene: TRBD2
clone size: -
J gene: TRBJ2-5
V gene: TRBV5-6
CDR3 protein: CASSYVAGGRETQYF
CDR3 DNA: TGTGCCAGCAGTTACGTAGCGGGGGGGCGAGAGACCCAGTACTTC

D gene: -
clone size: -
J gene: TRBJ2-7
V gene: TRBV27
CDR3 protein: CASSRGTQGSYEQYF
CDR3 DNA: TGTGCCAGCAGTAGGGGGACACAGGGCTCCTACGAGCAGTACTTC

D gene: -
clone size: -
J gene: TRBJ1-2
V gene: TRBV7-8
CDR3 protein: CASSSRWAGNGYTF
CDR3 DNA: TGTGCCAGCAGCTCCCGGTGGGCAGGAAATGGCTACACCTTC

D gene: -
clone size: -
J gene: TRBJ2-7
V gene: TRBV30
CDR3 protein: CAWSRGHEQYF
CDR3 DNA: TGTGCCTGGAGCCGGGGCCACGAGCAGTACTTC

D gene: TRBD2
clone size: -
J gene: TRBJ2-3
V gene: TRBV19
CDR3 protein: CASSWGAGRPDTQYF
CDR3 DNA: TGTGCCAGTAGCTGGGGAGCGGGGCGTCCAGATACGCAGTATTTT

D gene: -
clone size: -
J gene: TRBJ1-4
V gene: TRBV2
CDR3 protein: CASATVTSTNEKLFF
CDR3 DNA: TGTGCCAGCGCCACAGTTACCTCAACTAATGAAAAACTGTTTTTT

D gene: TRBD1
clone size: -
J gene: TRBJ1-1
V gene: TRBV29-1
CDR3 protein: CSAKLGRGGEAFF
CDR3 DNA: TGCAGCGCCAAACTGGGCAGGGGGGGTGAAGCTTTCTTT

D gene: -
clone size: -
J gene: TRBJ1-2
V gene: TRBV25-1
CDR3 protein: CASSEPGTAWDGYTF
CDR3 DNA: TGTGCCAGCAGTGAACCAGGGACGGCGTGGGATGGCTACACCTTC

D gene: -
clone size: -
J gene: TRBJ2-5
V gene: TRBV7-2
CDR3 protein: CASSLNGYQETQYF
CDR3 DNA: TGTGCCAGCAGCTTAAACGGCTACCAAGAGACCCAGTACTTC

D gene: -
clone size: once
J gene: TRBJ2-6
V gene: TRBV2
CDR3 protein: CASATRRASGANVLTF
CDR3 DNA: TGTGCCAGCGCTACCCGGCGGGCTTCTGGGGCCAACGTCCTGACTTTC

D gene: -
clone size: -
J gene: TRBJ2-1
V gene: TRBV5-1
CDR3 protein: CASSFGGHEQFF
CDR3 DNA: TGCGCCAGCAGCTTCGGGGGACATGAGCAGTTCTTC

D gene: -
clone size: -
J gene: TRBJ1-1
V gene: TRBV5-1
CDR3 protein: CASRRSASTEAFF
CDR3 DNA: TGCGCCAGCAGGAGGTCAGCGAGCACTGAAGCTTTCTTT

D gene: TRBD1
clone size: -
J gene: TRBJ1-2
V gene: TRBV19
CDR3 protein: CASEGQGPNYGYTF
CDR3 DNA: TGTGCCAGCGAAGGACAGGGGCCAAACTATGGCTACACCTTC

D gene: TRBD1
clone size: -
J gene: TRBJ2-5
V gene: TRBV5-4
CDR3 protein: CASSSSTTGETQYF
CDR3 DNA: TGTGCCAGCAGCTCGTCCACGACAGGGGAGACCCAGTACTTC

D gene: -
clone size: -
J gene: TRBJ2-7
V gene: TRBV3-1
CDR3 protein: CASSQVGPSYEQYF
CDR3 DNA: TGTGCCAGCAGCCAGGTCGGGCCCTCCTACGAGCAGTACTTC

D gene: -
clone size: -
J gene: TRBJ1-2
V gene: TRBV2
CDR3 protein: CASSVTLVANYGYTF
CDR3 DNA: TGTGCCAGCAGTGTTACCCTCGTAGCTAACTATGGCTACACCTTC

D gene: -
clone size: -
J gene: TRBJ1-2
V gene: TRBV29-1
CDR3 protein: CSAALGTGYGYTF
CDR3 DNA: TGCAGCGCCGCACTCGGGACGGGCTATGGCTACACCTTC

D gene: -
clone size: -
J gene: TRBJ2-2
V gene: TRBV6-1
CDR3 protein: CASSERFPTGELFF
CDR3 DNA: TGTGCCAGCAGTGAACGTTTCCCCACCGGGGAGCTGTTTTTT

D gene: -
clone size: -
J gene: TRBJ1-1
V gene: TRBV5-1
CDR3 protein: CASSLNYGNTEAFF
CDR3 DNA: TGCGCCAGCAGCCTTAACTACGGGAACACTGAAGCTTTCTTT

D gene: -
clone size: -
J gene: TRBJ1-4
V gene: TRBV2
CDR3 protein: CASSEDRVKLFF
CDR3 DNA: TGTGCCAGCAGTGAAGACAGGGTAAAACTGTTTTTT

D gene: TRBD1
clone size: once
J gene: TRBJ1-5
V gene: TRBV12-3/TRBV12-4
CDR3 protein: CASSLKGAGNQPQHF
CDR3 DNA: TGTGCCAGCAGTTTAAAGGGGGCCGGCAATCAGCCCCAGCATTTT

D gene: -
clone size: -
J gene: TRBJ2-6
V gene: TRBV29-1
CDR3 protein: CSVPGLFSGANVLTF
CDR3 DNA: TGCAGCGTCCCCGGACTGTTCTCTGGGGCCAACGTCCTGACTTTC